This T cell receptor (beta chain) originates from a study of T-cell reconstitution after alpha-beta-depleted transplantation in children. Points from the study as a whole: Reports say that about two months after transplant, the alpha-beta T cells came out of several hundred graft clones that had expanded. T cells produced anew were the main source of T-cell counts and diversity one year after transplant. For some patients, TCRbeta diversity was high at day 60 because of recipient T cells and thymic progenitors that survived.

This clonotype turned up a few times. What it recognizes is unknown. It was with unique molecular identifiers that the TCRbeta library was prepared. A single record per CDR3 protein comes from TCRdb applying MiXCR to the PCR reads. The data show approximately 500,000 distinct CDR3 sequences, over 9.5% seen once. Germline V gene data show CDR1 as PRHDT and CDR2 as FYEKMQ (reference sequence). The CDR3 runs 16 residues. Unmatched junction bases numbered 8, after V lost 4 bases and J lost 3 bases. This sample comprised PBMCs, obtained before TCRalphabeta/CD19-depleted stem cell transplant. This rearrangement joins TRBV13 to TRBJ2-2; 7 bases map to TRBD2. This sequence was found in a child aged 2 to 15 with inherited bone marrow failure, due to receive a stem cell transplant. The CDR3 loop reads CASSSPLAEYTGELFF. The CDR3 coding sequence is TGTGCCAGCAGCTCCCCTCTAGCGGAGTACACCGGGGAGCTGTTTTTT.